One sample yielded the 3 T cell receptor beta chains listed below, sequenced in a study of graft-versus-host responses after intestinal transplantation. These receptors have no known antigen. Profiling relied on immunoSEQ multiplex PCR, and the TCRdb table lists in-frame clones only, not all of them. The sample shows 70,000 to 95,000 clones, over 80% of them seen only once. The material was unstimulated CD8+ T cells sorted from spleen or lymph node cells, obtained before transplant. These receptors all come from a human donor who was the organ donor for an intestinal transplant.

The gene calls are TRBV2 and TRBJ1-2; 9 bases line up with TRBD1. The germline gives CDR1 SNHLY, CDR2 FYNNEI. The CDR3 contains 12 residues. J lost 3 bases, V lost 11 bases, and 4 bases had no gene match. CDR3 sequence reads: CAGTGFDYGYTF. CDR3 sequence (DNA): TGTGCCGGGACAGGGTTCGACTATGGCTACACCTTC.

This clone was detected once. The chain has TRBV7-9 and TRBJ2-1; 10 nucleotides align to TRBD2. Trimming at V came to 8 bases and at J to 9 bases, leaving 7 bases not matched to a gene. The CDR3 spans 13 residues. Per the germline V gene, CDR1 is SEHNR and CDR2 is FQNEAQ (reference sequence). In nucleotides, the CDR3 is TGTGCCAGCGGGCTAGCGGGAGCTACTGAGCAGTTCTTC. Protein sequence: CASGLAGATEQFF.

The rearrangement links TRBV19 to TRBJ2-1, with 8 positions matching TRBD2. The trim removed 8 bases at V and 0 bases at J, leaving 9 bases unmatched. The germline V gene has CDR1 LNHDA and CDR2 SQIVND (reference sequence). The CDR3 extends over 16 amino acids. This CDR3 reads CASRGKRGSSYNEQFF. CDR3 in DNA: TGTGCCAGTCGGGGGAAGCGGGGGAGCTCCTACAATGAGCAGTTCTTC.